Listed here is a single T cell receptor (beta chain). Its antigen is unknown. Combined were second doses at about 4 or about 12 weeks. Measured with immunoSEQ multiplex PCR; TCRdb has only the in-frame clones, and not every one. The repertoire consists of 90,000 or so clones, with 75% to 90% occurring once and the leading ten covering roughly 5%. This entry is derived from a study of T cell responses to AZD1222 COVID-19 vaccine. The study, taken as a whole, reports: Regions left unmutated in variants are reportedly the target of nearly half of spike-specific TCRs. Donors skewed white British and female; clonal diversity was possibly underestimated. Baseline seropositivity occurred in only six AZD1222 recipients.

Germline V gene lookup returns CDR1 GTSNPN and CDR2 SVGIG (reference sequence). Trimming cost V 4 bases and J 6 bases, with 21 bases left between them. This CDR3 has 15 amino acids. This sequence originates from an adult who received the AZD1222 COVID-19 vaccine. The sequencing here drew on peripheral blood, taken 28 days after the second AZD1222 dose. The gene calls are TRBV30 and TRBJ1-2; perhaps TRBD1 as D (5 bases). In DNA, the CDR3 is TGTGCCTGGAAGAATAGAGACAGACCTTTAGATGGCTACACCTTC. Translation gives CAWKNRDRPLDGYTF.